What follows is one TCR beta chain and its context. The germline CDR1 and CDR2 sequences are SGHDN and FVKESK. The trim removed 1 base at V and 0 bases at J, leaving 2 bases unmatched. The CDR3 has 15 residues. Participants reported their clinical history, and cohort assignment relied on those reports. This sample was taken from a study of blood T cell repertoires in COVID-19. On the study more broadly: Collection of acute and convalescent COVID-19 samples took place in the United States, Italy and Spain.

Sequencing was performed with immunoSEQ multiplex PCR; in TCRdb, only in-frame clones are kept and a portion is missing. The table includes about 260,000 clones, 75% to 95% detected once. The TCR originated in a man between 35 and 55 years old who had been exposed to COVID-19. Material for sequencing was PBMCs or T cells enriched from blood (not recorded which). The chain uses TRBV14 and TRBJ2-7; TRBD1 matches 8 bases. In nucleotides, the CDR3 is TGTGCCAGCAGCCAAGGACAGGGGAGCTCCTACGAGCAGTACTTC. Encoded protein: CASSQGQGSSYEQYF.